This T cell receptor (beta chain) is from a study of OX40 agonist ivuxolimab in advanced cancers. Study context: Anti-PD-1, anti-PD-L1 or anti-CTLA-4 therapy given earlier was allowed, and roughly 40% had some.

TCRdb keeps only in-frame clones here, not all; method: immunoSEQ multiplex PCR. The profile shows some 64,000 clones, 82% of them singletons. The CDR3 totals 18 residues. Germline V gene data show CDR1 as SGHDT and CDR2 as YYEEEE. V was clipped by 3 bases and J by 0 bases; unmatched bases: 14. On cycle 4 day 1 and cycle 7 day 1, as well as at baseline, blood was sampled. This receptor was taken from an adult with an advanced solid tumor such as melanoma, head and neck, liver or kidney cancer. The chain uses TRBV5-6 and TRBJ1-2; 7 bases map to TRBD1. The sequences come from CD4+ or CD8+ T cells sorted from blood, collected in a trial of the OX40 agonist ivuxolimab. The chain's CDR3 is CASSSSGTARLANYGYTF. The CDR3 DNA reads TGTGCCAGCAGCTCCTCCGGGACAGCGCGGTTAGCTAACTATGGCTACACCTTC. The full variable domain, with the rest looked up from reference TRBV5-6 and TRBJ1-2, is DAGVTQSPTHLIKTRGQQVTLRCSPKSGHDTVSWYQQALGQGPQFIFQYYEEEERQRGNFPDRFSGHQFPNYSSELNVNALLLGDSALYLCASSSSGTARLANYGYTFGSGTRLTVV.